This T cell receptor (beta chain) was retrieved from a study of vaccination effects on CD4 cells after COVID-19. Antigen-specific CD4+ T cells were expanded with viral peptide pools in the ViraFEST assay before sequencing. Following culture for about ten days, CD4+ T cells were isolated. Participants were vaccinated with two doses of either the BNT162b2 or mRNA-1273 vaccine. Generated by immunoSEQ multiplex PCR, the TCRdb table keeps only in-frame clones and is missing some. The sample records about 60,000 clones, under 80% being singletons. This CDR3 contains 15 residues. Germline-derived CDR1 and CDR2 are LNHDA and SQIVND (reference sequence). V was pared by 1 base and J by 5 bases, with 3 bases of the junction left unmatched. Worth noting for this clone: Its matching antigen is unknown.

Sequenced here: CD4+ T cells from PBMCs cultured with HCoV-OC43 spike peptides, sampled after COVID-19 vaccination. Subset of the sample: HCoV-OC43 spike overlapping peptide pool stimulation. The source of this sequence is a human donor who received a COVID-19 vaccine. The V and J genes are TRBV19 and TRBJ2-5; 11 nucleotides match TRBD2. This CDR3 is CASSIGSSGGETQYF. In DNA form, the CDR3 reads TGTGCCAGTAGTATAGGCTCTAGCGGGGGGGAGACCCAGTACTTC.